This T cell receptor (beta chain) was profiled in a study of blood T cell repertoires in COVID-19. Study overall: PBMCs, B-cell-depleted T cells, or T cells were the source of the cDNA or gDNA that made up the material.

V trimming: 4 bases; J trimming: 6 bases; junction bases outside the gene matches: 5. CDR3 length equals 15 residues. Germline CDR1 SGHVS, CDR2 FNYEAQ. This clone has only a few counts. The authors' processing: For nucleated cells, counts were estimated from reference gene primer amplification. The protocol was immunoSEQ multiplex PCR, while the TCRdb copy is restricted to in-frame clones and leaves out a portion. V and J calls and clone size are given by that table; D and trimming were obtained from the DNA. The sample has roughly 300,000 clones, about 82% seen once. The chain joins TRBV7-6 to TRBJ2-1; 11 bases match TRBD1. Sequencing was carried out using peripheral blood. This clonotype originated in a human donor in a cohort sampled during active COVID-19. CDR3 protein: CASSSGQGARNEQFF. The CDR3 DNA reads as TGTGCCAGCAGCTCCGGACAGGGGGCTCGCAATGAGCAGTTCTTC.